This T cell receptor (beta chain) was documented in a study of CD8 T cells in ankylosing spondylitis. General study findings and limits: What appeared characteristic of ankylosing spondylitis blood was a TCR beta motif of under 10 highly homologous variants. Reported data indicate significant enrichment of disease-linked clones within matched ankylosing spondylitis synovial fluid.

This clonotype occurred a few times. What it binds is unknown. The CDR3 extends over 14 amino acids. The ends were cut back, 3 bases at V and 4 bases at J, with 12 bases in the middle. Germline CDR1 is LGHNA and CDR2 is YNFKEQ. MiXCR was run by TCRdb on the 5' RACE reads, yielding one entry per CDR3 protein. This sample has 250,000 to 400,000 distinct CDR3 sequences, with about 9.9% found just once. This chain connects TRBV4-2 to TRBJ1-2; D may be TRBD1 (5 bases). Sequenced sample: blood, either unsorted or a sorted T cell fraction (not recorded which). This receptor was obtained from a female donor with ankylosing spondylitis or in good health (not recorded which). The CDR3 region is CASSQEGQLYGYTF. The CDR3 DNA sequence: TGTGCCAGCAGCCAGGAAGGACAACTCTATGGCTACACCTTC.